This T cell receptor beta chain was sequenced for a study of cytomegalovirus exposure and HLA in healthy donors. Findings and caveats of the study: In a later analysis, several top co-occurrence clusters appeared linked to parvovirus B19, influenza, CMV and Epstein-Barr virus. Previous analysis showed most TCR beta V segments were productive about 90% or about 30% of the time. CMV antigen specificity was confirmed in vitro for three CMV-associated chains.

To note about this clone: Its antigen remains unknown. Germline and junction disagree at one end, which may indicate a read error.

PCR used 60 Vbeta primers and 13 Jbeta primers. The assay was immunoSEQ multiplex PCR, and TCRdb's table has in-frame clones only and misses some. Here the sample spans 220,000 or so clones, around 73% being singletons. Looked up from germline, CDR1 is MDHEN and CDR2 is SYDVKM. This CDR3 spans 14 amino acids. This receptor was obtained from a male donor in good health and CMV-seronegative. The chain links TRBV28 to TRBJ1-1; TRBD1 might be the D (6 bases). Sequencing was carried out using PBMCs. In DNA form, the CDR3 reads TGTGCCAGTAGTTGGCGGGGGGCGAACACTGAAGCTTTCTTT. This encodes CASSWRGANTEAFF.